Reported below is one T cell receptor (beta chain). Donors in Cohort 3 counted as recovered after two negative PCRs, clearance, or symptom resolution. This specimen belongs to a study of blood T cell repertoires in COVID-19. There are 18 residues in the CDR3. Trimming cost V 1 base and J 6 bases; bases outside gene matches: 6. Germline V CDR1 and CDR2: SGHTA, FQGNSA. Using immunoSEQ multiplex PCR, the repertoire was profiled, and TCRdb retains in-frame clones only, with some absent. Among 160,000 or so clones listed, around 84% were seen once. The V gene is TRBV7-2, the J gene TRBJ2-1, with TRBD2 matching over 16 bases. The clonotype comes from a woman aged 45-65 years who had recovered from COVID-19. The sequencing input was PBMCs or T cells enriched from blood (not recorded which). The CDR3 DNA reads as TGTGCCAGCAGCTTAGTGGGGACTAGCGGGAGGGGTGGCAATGAGCAGTTCTTC. Residues: CASSLVGTSGRGGNEQFF.